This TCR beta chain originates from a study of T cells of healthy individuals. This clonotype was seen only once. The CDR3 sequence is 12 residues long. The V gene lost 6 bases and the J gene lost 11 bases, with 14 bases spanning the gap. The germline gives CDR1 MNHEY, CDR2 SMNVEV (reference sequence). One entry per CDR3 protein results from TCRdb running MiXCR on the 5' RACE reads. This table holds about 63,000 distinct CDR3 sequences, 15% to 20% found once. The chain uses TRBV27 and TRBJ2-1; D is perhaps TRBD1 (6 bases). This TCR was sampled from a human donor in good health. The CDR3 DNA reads TGTGCCAGCAGCTTACATCAGGGGCAGCAGTTCTTC. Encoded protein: CASSLHQGQQFF.